The table lists the clone carrying this TCR beta chain with a few counts. Its antigen is not known. The V end was cut by 5 bases, the J end by 0 bases, with 10 bases between. CDR3 length: 14 amino acids. Germline CDR1 is SGHDN and CDR2 is FVKESK. TCR beta CDR3 regions were amplified from RNA transcripts. When the TCR CDR3 underwent first-round RT-PCR, the HTBI primer set was used. TCRdb used MiXCR to reprocess the multiplex PCR reads, holding one entry per CDR3 protein. Among 700,000 or so distinct CDR3 sequences listed, around 15% were seen once. This entry comes from a study of T cells in Graves' hyperthyroidism and ophthalmopathy. The study, taken as a whole, reports: Separation of ophthalmopathy from stable hyperthyroidism was achieved by a 13 V-J model. Progression to ophthalmopathy was predicted a median of roughly 6.5 months early. Most thyroid clonotypes that were expanded above 0.001 also turned up in blood.

The gene calls are TRBV14 and TRBJ2-5, with unresolved D. This receptor was obtained from a man in his late teens or twenties with Graves' hyperthyroidism. Sample: blood. The CDR3 DNA reads as TGTGCCAGCAGCGAACATTTGTACCAAGAGACCCAGTACTTC. Its protein is CASSEHLYQETQYF.